The rows below give T cell receptor beta chains drawn from one sample of a study of response to subunit inactivated influenza vaccine. TCRdb itself ran the RT-PCR reads through MiXCR, one entry per CDR3 protein. The repertoire holds 400,000 to 650,000 distinct CDR3 sequences, with approximately 7.8% as singletons. Source: PBMCs from blood, taken less than 30 months after vaccination. Receptors were obtained from a man aged 45-69 years who received an inactivated influenza vaccine. The CDR3 runs from the conserved cysteine through the conserved F or W. A D gene is named only where the DNA matches it firmly. Some rows mark clone size as missing; the rest say once, few, many or name a class of expanded clone.

size	J	V	D	CDR3	DNA
many	TRBJ2-5	TRBV29-1	-	CSVRPGPETQYF	TGCAGCGTTAGGCCAGGGCCAGAGACCCAGTACTTC
-	TRBJ2-3	TRBV28	TRBD1	CASGTGLTDTQYF	TGTGCCAGCGGGACAGGACTCACAGATACGCAGTATTTT
few	TRBJ2-2	TRBV20-1	-	CSARDMVGGANTGELFF	TGCAGTGCTAGAGATATGGTCGGGGGCGCGAACACCGGGGAGCTGTTTTTT
many	TRBJ2-5	TRBV4-3	TRBD2	CASSHRTSGETQYF	TGCGCCAGCAGCCATAGGACTAGCGGGGAGACCCAGTACTTC
-	TRBJ2-7	TRBV7-3	-	CASSFTLDEQYF	TGTGCCAGCAGCTTTACCTTGGACGAGCAGTACTTC
few	TRBJ1-6	TRBV7-2	-	CASSFGQGGSPLHF	TGTGCCAGCAGCTTCGGCCAGGGAGGTTCACCCCTCCACTTT
few	TRBJ2-7	TRBV10-3	TRBD2	CAISRRLAGPYEQYF	TGTGCCATCAGCAGGAGACTAGCGGGTCCCTACGAGCAGTACTTC
-	TRBJ2-2	TRBV19	-	CASSIKAIGELFF	TGTGCCAGTAGTATAAAAGCCATAGGGGAGCTGTTTTTT
few	TRBJ2-5	TRBV7-7	-	CASSRFGGRETQYF	TGTGCCAGCAGCCGTTTTGGCGGTCGGGAGACCCAGTACTTC
many	TRBJ1-5	TRBV6-2/TRBV6-3	TRBD1	CASHMGQVGAQPQHF	TGTGCCAGCCATATGGGACAGGTGGGGGCTCAGCCCCAGCATTTT
-	TRBJ2-7	TRBV20-1	-	CSASRTDSYEQYF	TGCAGTGCTAGTAGGACGGACTCCTACGAGCAGTACTTC
few	TRBJ2-7	TRBV5-8	TRBD1	CASSVGRGQGFHEQYF	TGTGCCAGCAGCGTTGGTAGGGGACAGGGGTTCCACGAGCAGTACTTC
-	TRBJ2-7	TRBV3-1	-	CASSQRRSIAYEQYF	TGTGCCAGCAGCCAACGGAGATCCATTGCCTACGAGCAGTACTTC
few	TRBJ2-5	TRBV20-1	-	CSARDRAGVVQETQYF	TGCAGTGCTAGAGATCGGGCGGGCGTCGTCCAAGAGACCCAGTACTTC
few	TRBJ1-4	TRBV20-1	-	CSARVRTDLNEKLFF	TGCAGTGCTAGAGTCCGGACAGATCTTAATGAAAAACTGTTTTTT
many	TRBJ2-1	TRBV7-2	TRBD2	CASSPRLAMNEQFF	TGTGCCAGCAGCCCGCGACTAGCGATGAATGAGCAGTTCTTC
-	TRBJ2-6	TRBV5-1	-	CASRISGANVLTF	TGCGCCAGCAGGATCTCTGGGGCCAACGTCCTGACTTTC
few	TRBJ2-6	TRBV18	-	CASSPLLQAKANVLTF	TGTGCCAGCTCACCACTCCTGCAGGCTAAGGCCAACGTCCTGACTTTC
few	TRBJ2-2	TRBV20-1	-	CSARGTVPNTGELFF	TGCAGTGCTAGGGGTACGGTACCGAACACCGGGGAGCTGTTTTTT
-	TRBJ2-1	TRBV6-2/TRBV6-3	TRBD1	CASSYPEGGQGVALFDNEQFF	TGTGCCAGCAGTTACCCCGAAGGGGGACAGGGGGTCGCTTTATTCGACAATGAGCAGTTCTTC
-	TRBJ2-3	TRBV5-1	-	CASSLDGGGKDTQYF	TGCGCCAGCAGCTTGGATGGAGGGGGCAAAGATACGCAGTATTTT
-	TRBJ2-7	TRBV20-1	TRBD2	CSAREGRRERPYEQYF	TGCAGTGCTAGAGAGGGTCGGCGGGAGAGACCCTACGAGCAGTACTTC
-	TRBJ2-5	TRBV15	TRBD2	CATSRDSGGQETQYF	TGTGCCACCAGCAGAGATAGCGGGGGGCAAGAGACCCAGTACTTC
many	TRBJ2-1	TRBV6-6	-	CASSYSGNEQFF	TGTGCCAGCAGTTACTCGGGCAATGAGCAGTTCTTC
many	TRBJ2-2	TRBV12-3/TRBV12-4	TRBD1	CASSLRQGGTGELFF	TGTGCCAGCAGTCTACGACAGGGGGGCACCGGGGAGCTGTTTTTT
many	TRBJ2-1	TRBV24-1	TRBD2	CATSDLSGTGSGNEQFF	TGTGCCACCAGTGATTTAAGCGGGACGGGATCAGGCAACGAGCAGTTCTTC
few	TRBJ1-2	TRBV4-3	-	CASSQELGRDYGYTF	TGCGCCAGCAGCCAAGAGTTAGGCAGGGACTATGGCTACACCTTC
many	TRBJ2-3	TRBV4-2	TRBD1	CASSPTQDRGFTDTQYF	TGTGCCAGCAGCCCGACCCAAGACAGGGGATTCACAGATACGCAGTATTTT
many	TRBJ2-5	TRBV2	-	CASSGPGRGETQYF	TGTGCCAGCAGTGGACCTGGCCGGGGAGAGACCCAGTACTTC
-	TRBJ2-3	TRBV11-2	TRBD1	CASRSPGTARVSTDTQYF	TGTGCCAGCAGAAGCCCCGGGACAGCAAGGGTTAGCACAGATACGCAGTATTTT
many	TRBJ2-4	TRBV15	-	CATSRDPNRKLAKNIQYF	TGTGCCACCAGCAGAGACCCCAACAGGAAGCTAGCCAAAAACATTCAGTACTTC
many	TRBJ2-7	TRBV5-5	TRBD1	CASSLGQGGTYEQYF	TGTGCCAGCAGCTTGGGACAGGGGGGGACCTACGAGCAGTACTTC
many	TRBJ2-3	TRBV12-3/TRBV12-4	TRBD2	CASSPLPGGGSTDTQYF	TGTGCCAGCAGTCCCCTCCCGGGCGGGGGGAGCACAGATACGCAGTATTTT
-	TRBJ1-4	TRBV9	-	CASSVSNRRDEKLFF	TGTGCCAGCAGCGTATCGAACAGACGGGATGAAAAACTGTTTTTT
few	TRBJ2-2	TRBV4-3	-	CASSLHNTGELFF	TGCGCCAGCAGTCTCCACAACACCGGGGAGCTGTTTTTT
few	TRBJ2-5	TRBV20-1	TRBD1	CSASDRGGQETQYF	TGCAGTGCGTCAGACAGGGGCGGCCAAGAGACCCAGTACTTC
few	TRBJ1-1	TRBV30	-	CAWCGYTEAFF	TGTGCCTGGTGCGGATACACTGAAGCTTTCTTT
many	TRBJ2-1	TRBV11-3	TRBD2	CASSQLAGGDNEQFF	TGTGCCAGCAGCCAACTAGCGGGAGGCGACAATGAGCAGTTCTTC
-	TRBJ1-2	TRBV12-3/TRBV12-4	TRBD1	CASSQAGTGNGYTF	TGTGCCAGCAGTCAGGCCGGGACAGGGAACGGCTACACCTTC
-	TRBJ2-1	TRBV12-3/TRBV12-4	-	CASSSFEQFF	TGTGCCAGCAGCTCTTTCGAGCAGTTCTTC
many	TRBJ1-5	TRBV7-6	-	CASSLGAGNQPQHF	TGTGCCAGCAGCTTAGGCGCAGGGAATCAGCCCCAGCATTTT
few	TRBJ2-7	TRBV20-1	TRBD1	CSASGDRVPYEQYF	TGCAGTGCTAGTGGGGACAGGGTCCCCTACGAGCAGTACTTC
few	TRBJ2-1	TRBV7-8	TRBD2	CASSPRLAGVRYNEQFF	TGTGCCAGCAGCCCCCGACTAGCGGGAGTTCGGTACAATGAGCAGTTCTTC
-	TRBJ1-1	TRBV6-5	TRBD1	CASSYEGANTEAFF	TGTGCCAGCAGTTACGAGGGGGCGAACACTGAAGCTTTCTTT
-	TRBJ1-1	TRBV4-2	-	CASSQGFRQSGDTEAFF	TGTGCCAGCAGCCAAGGATTTCGACAGTCCGGCGACACTGAAGCTTTCTTT
-	TRBJ2-1	TRBV7-9	-	CSSSKSGDNEQFF	TGTTCCAGCAGCAAATCAGGTGACAATGAGCAGTTCTTC
few	TRBJ2-1	TRBV18	-	CASSPLRTEGNEQFF	TGTGCCAGCTCACCACTTCGGACAGAAGGGAATGAGCAGTTCTTC
few	TRBJ2-5	TRBV11-2	-	CASSLMTGQETQYF	TGTGCCAGCAGCTTAATGACAGGCCAAGAGACCCAGTACTTC
many	TRBJ2-2	TRBV7-2	-	CASSLAAFKGWTGELFF	TGTGCCAGCAGCTTAGCGGCTTTCAAGGGGTGGACCGGGGAGCTGTTTTTT
-	TRBJ1-2	TRBV6-5	-	CASSYSAQGNYGYTF	TGTGCCAGCAGTTACTCGGCACAGGGCAACTATGGCTACACCTTC
many	TRBJ2-3	TRBV18	-	CASSPTPGDTQYF	TGTGCCAGCTCACCCACTCCCGGGGATACGCAGTATTTT